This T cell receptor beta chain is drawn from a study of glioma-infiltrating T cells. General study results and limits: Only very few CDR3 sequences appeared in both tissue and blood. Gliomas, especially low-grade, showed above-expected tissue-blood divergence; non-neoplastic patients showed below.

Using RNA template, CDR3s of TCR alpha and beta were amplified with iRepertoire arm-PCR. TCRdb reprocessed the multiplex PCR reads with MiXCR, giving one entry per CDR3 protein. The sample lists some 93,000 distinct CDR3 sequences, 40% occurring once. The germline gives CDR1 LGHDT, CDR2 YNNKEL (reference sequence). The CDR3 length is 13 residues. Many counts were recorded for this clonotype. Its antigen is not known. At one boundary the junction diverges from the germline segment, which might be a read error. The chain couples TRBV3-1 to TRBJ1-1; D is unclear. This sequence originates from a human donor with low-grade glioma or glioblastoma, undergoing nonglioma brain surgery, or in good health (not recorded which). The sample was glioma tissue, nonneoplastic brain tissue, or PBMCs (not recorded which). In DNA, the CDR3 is TGTGCCAGCAGCCAAGGAACTAACAATGAAGCTTTCTTT. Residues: CASSQGTNNEAFF.